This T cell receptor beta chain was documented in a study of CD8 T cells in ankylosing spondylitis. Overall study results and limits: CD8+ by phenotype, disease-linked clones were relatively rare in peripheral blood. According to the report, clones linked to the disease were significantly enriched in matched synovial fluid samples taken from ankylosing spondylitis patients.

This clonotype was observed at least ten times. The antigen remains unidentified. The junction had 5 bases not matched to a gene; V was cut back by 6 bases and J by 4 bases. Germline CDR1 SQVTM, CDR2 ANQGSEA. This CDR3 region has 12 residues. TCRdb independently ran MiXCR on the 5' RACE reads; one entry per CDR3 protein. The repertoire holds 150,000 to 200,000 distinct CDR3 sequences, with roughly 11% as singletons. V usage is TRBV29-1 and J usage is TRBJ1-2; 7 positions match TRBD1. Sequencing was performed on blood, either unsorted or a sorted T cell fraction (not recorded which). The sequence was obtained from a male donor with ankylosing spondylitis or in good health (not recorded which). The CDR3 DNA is TGCAGCGTCCGACAGGGTGCCTATGGCTACACCTTC. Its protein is CSVRQGAYGYTF.